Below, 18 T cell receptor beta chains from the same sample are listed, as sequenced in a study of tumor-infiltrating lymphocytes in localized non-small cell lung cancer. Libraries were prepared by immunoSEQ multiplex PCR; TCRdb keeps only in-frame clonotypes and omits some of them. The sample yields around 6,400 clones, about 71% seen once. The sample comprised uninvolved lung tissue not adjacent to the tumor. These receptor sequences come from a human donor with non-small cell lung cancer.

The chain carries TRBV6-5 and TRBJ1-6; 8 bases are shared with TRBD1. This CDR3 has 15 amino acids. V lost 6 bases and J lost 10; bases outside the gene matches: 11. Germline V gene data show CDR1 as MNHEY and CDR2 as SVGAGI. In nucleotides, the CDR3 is TGTGCCAGCAGCGCCACCACAGGGGGGGTGTCACCCCTCCACTTT. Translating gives CASSATTGGVSPLHF.

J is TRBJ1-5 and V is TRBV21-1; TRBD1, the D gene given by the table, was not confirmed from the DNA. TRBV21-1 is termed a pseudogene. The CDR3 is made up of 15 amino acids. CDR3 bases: TGTGCCAGCACCCCACAGGGAATCTCTCGTCAGCCCCAGCATTTT. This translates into CASTPQGISRQPQHF.

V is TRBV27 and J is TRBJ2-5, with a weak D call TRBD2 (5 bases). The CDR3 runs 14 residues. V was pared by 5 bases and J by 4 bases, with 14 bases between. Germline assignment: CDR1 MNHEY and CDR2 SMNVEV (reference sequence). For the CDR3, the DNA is TGTGCCAGCAGTCCGACGACCCGGGGAGAGACCCAGTACTTC. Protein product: CASSPTTRGETQYF.

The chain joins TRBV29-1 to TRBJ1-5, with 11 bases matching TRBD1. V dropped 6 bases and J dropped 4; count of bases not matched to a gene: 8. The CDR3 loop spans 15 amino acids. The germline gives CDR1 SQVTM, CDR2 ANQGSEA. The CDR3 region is CSVRAGTGGNQPQHF. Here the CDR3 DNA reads TGCAGCGTCCGCGCCGGGACAGGGGGGAATCAGCCCCAGCATTTT.

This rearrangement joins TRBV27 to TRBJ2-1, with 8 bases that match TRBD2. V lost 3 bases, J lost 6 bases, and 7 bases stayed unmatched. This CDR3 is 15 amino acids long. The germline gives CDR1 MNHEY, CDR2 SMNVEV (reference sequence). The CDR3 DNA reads TGTGCCAGCAGTTTCGAGCGGGGGCCGGCCAATGAGCAGTTCTTC. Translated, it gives CASSFERGPANEQFF.

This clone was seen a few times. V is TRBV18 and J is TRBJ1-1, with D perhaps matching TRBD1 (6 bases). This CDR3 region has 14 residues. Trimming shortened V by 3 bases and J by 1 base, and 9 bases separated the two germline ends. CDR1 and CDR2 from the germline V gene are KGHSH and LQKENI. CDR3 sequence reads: CASSPDRKNTEAFF. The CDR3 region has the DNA TGTGCCAGCTCACCGGACAGAAAGAACACTGAAGCTTTCTTT.

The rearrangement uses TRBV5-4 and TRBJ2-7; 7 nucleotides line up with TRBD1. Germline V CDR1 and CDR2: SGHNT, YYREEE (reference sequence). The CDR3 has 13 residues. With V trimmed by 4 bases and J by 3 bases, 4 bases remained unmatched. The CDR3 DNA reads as TGTGCCAGCAGCCCACAGGGGTACTACGAGCAGTACTTC. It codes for CASSPQGYYEQYF.

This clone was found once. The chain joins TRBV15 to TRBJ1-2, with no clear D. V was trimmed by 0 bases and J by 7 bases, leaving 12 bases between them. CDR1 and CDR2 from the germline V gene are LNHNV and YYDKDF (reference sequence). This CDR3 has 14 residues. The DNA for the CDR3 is TGTGCCACCAGCAGAGATCAAGCGGCGAGTGGCTACACCTTC. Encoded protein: CATSRDQAASGYTF.

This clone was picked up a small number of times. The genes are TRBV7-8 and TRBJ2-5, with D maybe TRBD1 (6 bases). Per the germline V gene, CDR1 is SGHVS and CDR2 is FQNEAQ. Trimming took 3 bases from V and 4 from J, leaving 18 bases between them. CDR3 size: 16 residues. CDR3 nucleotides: TGTGCCAGCAGCTTTTCTGCACAGGGACATCGAGAGACCCAGTACTTC. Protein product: CASSFSAQGHRETQYF.

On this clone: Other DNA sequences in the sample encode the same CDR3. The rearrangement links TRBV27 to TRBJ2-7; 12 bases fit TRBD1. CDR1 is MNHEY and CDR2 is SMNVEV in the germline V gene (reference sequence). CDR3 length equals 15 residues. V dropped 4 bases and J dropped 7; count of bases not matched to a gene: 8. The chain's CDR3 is CASSSPGTGGPEQYF. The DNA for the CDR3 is TGTGCCAGCAGTTCCCCCGGGACAGGGGGCCCGGAGCAGTACTTC.

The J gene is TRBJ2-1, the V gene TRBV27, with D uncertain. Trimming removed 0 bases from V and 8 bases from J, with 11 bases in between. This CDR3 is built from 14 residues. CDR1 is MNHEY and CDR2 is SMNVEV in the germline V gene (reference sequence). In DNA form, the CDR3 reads TGTGCCAGCAGTTTATCCGCCAGAGCGTATGAGCAGTTCTTC. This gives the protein CASSLSARAYEQFF.

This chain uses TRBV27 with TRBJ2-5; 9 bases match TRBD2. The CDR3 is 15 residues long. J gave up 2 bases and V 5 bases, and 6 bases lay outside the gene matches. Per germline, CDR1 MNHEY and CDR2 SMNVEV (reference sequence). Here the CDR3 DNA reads TGTGCCAGCAGTCATAGCGGGAGACCGCAAGAGACCCAGTACTTC. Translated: CASSHSGRPQETQYF.

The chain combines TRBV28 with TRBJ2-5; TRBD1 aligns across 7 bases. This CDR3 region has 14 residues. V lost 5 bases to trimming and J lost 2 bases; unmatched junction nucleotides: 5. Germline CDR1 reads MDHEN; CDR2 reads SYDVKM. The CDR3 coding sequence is TGTGCCAGCAGTACAGGGGACGGGCAAGAGACCCAGTACTTC. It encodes CASSTGDGQETQYF.

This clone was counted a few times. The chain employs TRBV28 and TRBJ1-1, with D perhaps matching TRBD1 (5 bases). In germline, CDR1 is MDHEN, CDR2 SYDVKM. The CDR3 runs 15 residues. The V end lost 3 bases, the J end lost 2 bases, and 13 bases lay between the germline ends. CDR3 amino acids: CASSLASGTNTEAFF. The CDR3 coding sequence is TGTGCCAGCAGTTTGGCTTCAGGGACCAACACTGAAGCTTTCTTT.

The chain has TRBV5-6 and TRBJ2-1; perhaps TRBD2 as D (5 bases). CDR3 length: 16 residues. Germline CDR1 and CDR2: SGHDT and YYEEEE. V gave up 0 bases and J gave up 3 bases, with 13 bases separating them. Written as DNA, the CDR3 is TGTGCCAGCAGCTTGGACCGGGGAGAATACTACAATGAGCAGTTCTTC. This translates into CASSLDRGEYYNEQFF.

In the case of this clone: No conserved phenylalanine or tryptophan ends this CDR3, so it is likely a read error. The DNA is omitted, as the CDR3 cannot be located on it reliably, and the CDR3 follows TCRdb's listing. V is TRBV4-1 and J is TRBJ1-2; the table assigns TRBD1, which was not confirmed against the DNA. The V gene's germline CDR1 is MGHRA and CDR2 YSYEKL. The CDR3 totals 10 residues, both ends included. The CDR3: CASSQGYRGK.

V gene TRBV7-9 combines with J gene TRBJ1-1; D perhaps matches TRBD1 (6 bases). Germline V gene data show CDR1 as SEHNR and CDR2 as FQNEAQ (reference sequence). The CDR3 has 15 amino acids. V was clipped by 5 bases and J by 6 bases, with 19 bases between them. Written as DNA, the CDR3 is TGTGCCAGCAGCCTTACCCCGGGGGCCGGGTCTGAAGCTTTCTTT. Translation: CASSLTPGAGSEAFF.

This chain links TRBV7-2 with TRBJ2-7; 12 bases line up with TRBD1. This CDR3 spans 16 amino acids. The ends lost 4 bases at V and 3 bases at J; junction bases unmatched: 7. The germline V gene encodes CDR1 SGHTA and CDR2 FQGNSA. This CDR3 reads CASSSRGQGAVYEQYF. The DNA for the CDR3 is TGTGCCAGCAGCTCACGGGGACAGGGGGCGGTCTACGAGCAGTACTTC.